Included here is one TCR beta chain sequence, with context. The data belong to a study of regulatory T cells in long-lasting Graves disease. Indicated time point: persistent/refractory GD, antithyroid drugs over 5 years with positive TRAb. Extracted PBMC RNA gave rise to the TCR library. V shed 11 bases and J shed 1 base, with 9 bases lying between them. Germline-derived CDR1 and CDR2 are MDHEN and SYDVKM. There are 12 residues in the CDR3. With iRepertoire HTBI primers and Arm-PCR of CDR3 regions, TCR beta libraries were built. TCRdb re-called the multiplex PCR reads with MiXCR, one entry per CDR3 protein. The top ten clones hold about 61% of a sample with about 290,000 distinct CDR3 sequences, under 25% of them seen once.

The TCR was taken from a female donor with Graves disease. Specimen: peripheral blood mononuclear cells (PBMCs), collected when the disease was refractory, from a patient treated with antithyroid drugs. V gene TRBV28 combines with J gene TRBJ1-5; D not certain. CDR3 nucleotides: TGTGCCTGCGACGGAAGCAATCAGCCCCAGCATTTT. Protein product: CACDGSNQPQHF.